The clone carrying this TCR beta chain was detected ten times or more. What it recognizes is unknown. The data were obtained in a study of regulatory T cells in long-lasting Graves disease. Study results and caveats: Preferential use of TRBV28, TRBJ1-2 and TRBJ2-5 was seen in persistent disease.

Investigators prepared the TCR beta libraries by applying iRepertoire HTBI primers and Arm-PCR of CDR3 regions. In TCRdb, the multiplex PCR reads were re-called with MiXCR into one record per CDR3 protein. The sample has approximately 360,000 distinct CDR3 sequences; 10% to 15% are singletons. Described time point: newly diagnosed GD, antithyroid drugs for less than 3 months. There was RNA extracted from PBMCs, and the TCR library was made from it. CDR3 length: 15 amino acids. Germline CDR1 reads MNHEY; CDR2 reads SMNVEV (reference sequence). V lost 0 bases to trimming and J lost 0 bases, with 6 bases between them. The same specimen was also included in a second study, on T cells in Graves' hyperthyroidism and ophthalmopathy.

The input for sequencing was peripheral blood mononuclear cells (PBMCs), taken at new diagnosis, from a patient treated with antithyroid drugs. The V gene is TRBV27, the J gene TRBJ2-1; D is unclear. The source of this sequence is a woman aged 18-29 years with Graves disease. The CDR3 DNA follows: TGTGCCAGCAGTTTATCGCCCCTCTCCTACAATGAGCAGTTCTTC. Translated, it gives CASSLSPLSYNEQFF.